This passage covers 21 T cell receptor beta chains from one sample sequenced in a study of T-cell memory formation after mild COVID-19. TCRdb called the 5' RACE reads again in MiXCR, with one record for every CDR3 protein. Of 35,000 to 45,000 distinct CDR3 sequences listed, 6% to 8% are singletons. Source material: PBMCs or a T cell subset sorted from them (not recorded which). The source is a man younger than 30 who had mild COVID-19 (a few samples of this study predate the infection). Cell type and time point are not known.

This clonotype occurred a few times. Here the CDR3 reads CASSSRLGEQYV. The CDR3 DNA sequence: TGTGCCAGCAGTTCCCGGCTCGGCGAGCAGTACGTC. V and J are TRBV27 and TRBJ2-7; D gene unclear. Trimming pared 4 bases from V and 6 bases from J, leaving 10 bases between. In germline, CDR1 is MNHEY, CDR2 SMNVEV (reference sequence). CDR3 length equals 12 residues.

The table lists this clonotype with a few counts. The gene calls are TRBV12-3 or TRBV12-4 and TRBJ2-5; D is perhaps TRBD2 (5 bases). Deletions cut 6 bases from V and 7 bases from J, with 15 bases between. The CDR3 runs 13 residues. In DNA form, the CDR3 reads TGTGCCAGCAGACGCGGCCTAGAGGGGACCCAGTACTTC. Translating it yields CASRRGLEGTQYF.

The rearrangement uses TRBV5-1 and TRBJ2-7, with 10 bases that match TRBD1. The CDR3 consists of 15 residues. Germline CDR1 and CDR2: SGHRS and YFSETQ. With 3 bases clipped from V and 5 bases from J, the junction kept 8 bases outside the gene matches. The CDR3 here is CASSSGQGGSHEQYF. CDR3 nucleotide sequence: TGCGCCAGCAGCTCAGGACAGGGGGGATCCCACGAGCAGTACTTC.

The gene calls are TRBV2 and TRBJ1-6; D uncertain. The CDR3 extends over 14 amino acids. Germline lookup yields CDR1 SNHLY and CDR2 FYNNEI. Trimming took 4 bases from V and 0 from J, leaving 4 bases between them. CDR3 bases: TGTGCCAGCAGTGTTCTCTCCTATAATTCACCCCTCCACTTT. Encoded protein: CASSVLSYNSPLHF. Using reference TRBV2 and TRBJ1-6 for the parts outside the CDR3, the full variable domain is EPEVTQTPSHQVTQMGQEVILRCVPISNHLYFYWYRQILGQKVEFLVSFYNNEISEKSEIFDDQFSVERPDGSNFTLKIRSTKLEDSAMYFCASSVLSYNSPLHFGNGTRLTVT.

This clonotype came up a few times. The V call is TRBV7-2, the J call TRBJ1-4; TRBD1 agrees at 8 bases. The CDR3 loop spans 14 amino acids. The germline V gene has CDR1 SGHTA and CDR2 FQGNSA. V dropped 1 base and J dropped 8; count of bases not matched to a gene: 3. The CDR3: CASSLGGTGEKLFF. The CDR3 DNA reads as TGTGCCAGCAGCTTAGGCGGGACAGGAGAAAAACTGTTTTTT.

The chain recombines TRBV30 with TRBJ2-2, with D unresolved. CDR3 length: 13 residues. Trimming shortened V by 2 bases and J by 1 base, and 5 bases separated the two germline ends. Germline V gene sequence: CDR1 GTSNPN, CDR2 SVGIG (reference sequence). This CDR3 is CAWSPGNTGELFF. DNA for the CDR3: TGTGCCTGGAGTCCGGGGAACACCGGGGAGCTGTTTTTT.

The rearrangement uses TRBV5-1 and TRBJ2-7; D could derive from TRBD1 or TRBD2 (5 bases each). Germline CDR1 is SGHRS and CDR2 is YFSETQ. The CDR3 extends over 15 amino acids. V was trimmed by 5 bases and J by 6 bases, leaving 21 bases between them. The CDR3 DNA reads as TGCGCCAGCAGTCTACTCCCCGGGACCCAAGGCGAGCAGTACTTC. It yields the protein CASSLLPGTQGEQYF. The full variable domain, completed using reference TRBV5-1 and TRBJ2-7, is KAGVTQTPRYLIKTRGQQVTLSCSPISGHRSVSWYQQTPGQGLQFLFEYFSETQRNKGNFPGRFSGRQFSNSRSEMNVSTLELGDSALYLCASSLLPGTQGEQYFGPGTRLTVT.

This clonotype showed up many times. V is TRBV7-2 and J is TRBJ2-1; TRBD2 might be the D (6 bases). From germline, CDR1 is SGHTA and CDR2 FQGNSA. The length of the CDR3 is 16 residues. V dropped 2 bases and J dropped 0 bases, with 11 bases sitting between them. The CDR3 DNA reads TGTGCCAGCAGCTTAACGTGGAGGGGCTCCTACAATGAGCAGTTCTTC. Encoded protein: CASSLTWRGSYNEQFF.

The chain uses TRBV4-3 and TRBJ1-4; the D gene is possibly TRBD1 (6 bases). With 1 base removed from V and 7 bases from J, the gap between germline ends came to 19 bases. The CDR3 sequence is 17 residues long. Germline CDR1 LGHNA, CDR2 YSLEER. Here the CDR3 reads CASSQARTAEGGEKLFF. CDR3 bases: TGCGCCAGCAGCCAAGCCCGGACAGCCGAGGGTGGTGAAAAACTGTTTTTT.

This sequence joins TRBV7-9 and TRBJ2-2; weak D call: TRBD1 (5 bases). The CDR3 covers 13 residues. The V gene lost 2 bases and the J gene lost 6 bases, with 7 bases spanning the gap. Germline V CDR1 and CDR2: SEHNR, FQNEAQ (reference sequence). The CDR3 DNA is TGTGCCAGCAGCTTACAGGGCGCCGGGGAGCTGTTTTTT. This codes for CASSLQGAGELFF.

This rearrangement joins TRBV5-1 to TRBJ2-1; perhaps TRBD1 as D (5 bases). The length of the CDR3 is 12 residues. Trimming pared 1 base from V and 10 bases from J, leaving 9 bases between. Germline CDR1 is SGHRS and CDR2 is YFSETQ. CDR3 nucleotide sequence: TGCGCCAGCAGCTTGCAGGGCCACGAGCAGTTCTTC. Its translation: CASSLQGHEQFF. Based on the CDR3 plus reference TRBV5-1 and TRBJ2-1, the full variable domain is KAGVTQTPRYLIKTRGQQVTLSCSPISGHRSVSWYQQTPGQGLQFLFEYFSETQRNKGNFPGRFSGRQFSNSRSEMNVSTLELGDSALYLCASSLQGHEQFFGPGTRLTVL.

This clonotype was seen a handful of times. The V gene is TRBV10-3, the J gene TRBJ2-6; the D gene is possibly TRBD1 (6 bases). The germline V gene has CDR1 ENHRY and CDR2 SYGVKD. Trimming shortened V by 2 bases and J by 0 bases, and 11 bases separated the two germline ends. The CDR3 covers 17 residues. CDR3 loop: CAISEPTGISGANVLTF. CDR3 DNA sequence: TGTGCCATCAGTGAGCCTACAGGGATCTCTGGGGCCAACGTCCTGACTTTC.

The gene calls are TRBV7-9 and TRBJ2-5, with TRBD2 matching 9 bases. The CDR3 is made up of 14 amino acids. V lost 3 bases to trimming and J lost 4 bases; unmatched junction nucleotides: 3. CDR1 and CDR2 from the germline V gene are SEHNR and FQNEAQ (reference sequence). CDR3 region: CASSFAGGPETQYF. In DNA form, the CDR3 reads TGTGCCAGCAGCTTTGCGGGGGGGCCAGAGACCCAGTACTTC.

The chain has TRBV12-3 or TRBV12-4 and TRBJ1-1; 10 positions match TRBD1. The CDR3 is 14 amino acids. Unmatched junction bases numbered 4, after V lost 5 bases and J lost 4 bases. DNA for the CDR3: TGTGCCAGCAGTGGCGGGACAGGGGCCACTGAAGCTTTCTTT. It specifies CASSGGTGATEAFF.

At least ten counts were recorded for this clonotype. The chain links TRBV6-6 to TRBJ2-1; D gene ambiguous. Germline V lookup: CDR1 MNHNY, CDR2 SVGAGI (reference sequence). The CDR3 spans 18 residues. Deletions cut 4 bases from V and 0 bases from J, with 19 bases between. The CDR3 sequence is CASSLFPFIFSSYNEQFF. The DNA for the CDR3 is TGTGCCAGCAGTTTATTCCCCTTTATTTTTAGCTCCTACAATGAGCAGTTCTTC.

This chain uses TRBV5-1 with TRBJ1-1; D may be TRBD1 (6 bases). Between the trimmed V and J ends, which lost 4 bases and 1 base, there was a span of 11 bases. The CDR3 has 14 residues. The germline CDR1 and CDR2 sequences are SGHRS and YFSETQ. The CDR3 is CASSVLQGNTEAFF. In DNA, the CDR3 is TGCGCCAGCAGCGTGTTACAGGGGAACACTGAAGCTTTCTTT. The full variable domain, completed using reference TRBV5-1 and TRBJ1-1, is KAGVTQTPRYLIKTRGQQVTLSCSPISGHRSVSWYQQTPGQGLQFLFEYFSETQRNKGNFPGRFSGRQFSNSRSEMNVSTLELGDSALYLCASSVLQGNTEAFFGQGTRLTVV.

This clonotype was detected a few times. The chain couples TRBV20-1 to TRBJ2-1; 8 positions agree with TRBD2. Germline V gene lookup returns CDR1 DFQATT and CDR2 SNEGSKA (reference sequence). V gave up 6 bases and J gave up 9 bases; unmatched junction bases: 13. The CDR3 sequence is 14 residues long. CDR3 sequence (DNA): TGCAGTGCCCCCTGGTCGCGGGGGGCGGGTGAGCAGTTCTTC. Residues: CSAPWSRGAGEQFF.

The chain carries TRBV7-6 and TRBJ1-1; no definite D call. V was trimmed by 5 bases and J by 0 bases, leaving 1 base between them. The CDR3 covers 11 residues. The germline V gene has CDR1 SGHVS and CDR2 FNYEAQ. The CDR3 bases are TGTGCCAGCAGCCTGAACACTGAAGCTTTCTTT. Encoded protein: CASSLNTEAFF.

The CDR3 bases are TGTGCCAGCTCACCAACCAGGGCAGCTAGCACAGATACGCAGTATTTT. Its translation is CASSPTRAASTDTQYF. The chain links TRBV18 to TRBJ2-3; D is possibly TRBD1 (5 bases). Germline values: CDR1 KGHSH, CDR2 LQKENI. This CDR3 comprises 16 residues. V lost 2 bases and J lost 0, with 12 bases in between.

In its sample, this clonotype was seen a few times. The chain recombines TRBV7-9 with TRBJ1-1; TRBD1 is a possible D gene (6 bases). V shed 4 bases and J shed 8 bases, with 14 bases lying between them. CDR3 length: 13 residues. CDR1 and CDR2 from the germline V gene are SEHNR and FQNEAQ (reference sequence). CDR3: CASSSRGLGEAFF. CDR3 DNA sequence: TGTGCCAGCAGCTCCAGGGGCCTCGGCGAAGCTTTCTTT.

This clonotype was recorded many times. The J gene is TRBJ2-1, the V gene TRBV4-3, with TRBD1 identical over 9 bases. The CDR3 covers 15 residues. Germline V gene lookup returns CDR1 LGHNA and CDR2 YSLEER. V shed 8 bases, J shed 8 bases, and the junction held 13 bases outside the gene matches. The CDR3 loop is CASALDRGIVYEQFF. CDR3 DNA sequence: TGCGCCAGCGCCCTGGACAGGGGAATCGTTTATGAGCAGTTCTTC.